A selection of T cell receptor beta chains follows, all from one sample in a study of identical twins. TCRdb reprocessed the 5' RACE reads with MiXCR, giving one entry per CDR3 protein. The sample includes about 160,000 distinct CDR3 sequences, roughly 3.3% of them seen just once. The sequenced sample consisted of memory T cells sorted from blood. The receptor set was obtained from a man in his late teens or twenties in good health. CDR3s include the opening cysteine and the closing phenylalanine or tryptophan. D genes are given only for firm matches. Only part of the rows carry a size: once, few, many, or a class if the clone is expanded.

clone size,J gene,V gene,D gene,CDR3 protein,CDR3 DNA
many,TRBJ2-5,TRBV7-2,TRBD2,CASSLVGLAAEF,TGTGCCAGCAGCTTAGTTGGACTAGCGGCTGAATTC
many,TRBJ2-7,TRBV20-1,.,CSASSPHDRDWEQYF,TGCAGTGCTAGTTCCCCCCACGACAGGGACTGGGAGCAGTACTTC
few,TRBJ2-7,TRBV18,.,CASSPPAGAIYEQYF,TGTGCCAGCTCACCACCGGCCGGGGCGATCTACGAGCAGTACTTC
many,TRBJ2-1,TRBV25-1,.,CASSHSGDYNEQFF,TGTGCCAGCAGCCATAGCGGAGACTACAATGAGCAGTTCTTC
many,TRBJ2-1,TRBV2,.,CASSEGIGTKFF,TGTGCCAGCAGTGAAGGGATCGGTACCAAGTTCTTC
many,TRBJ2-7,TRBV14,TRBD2,CASSQAPAGEQYF,TGTGCCAGCAGCCAAGCACCAGCGGGGGAGCAGTACTTC
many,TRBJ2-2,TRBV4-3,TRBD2,CASSQESGGAGELFF,TGCGCCAGCAGCCAAGAATCCGGGGGGGCCGGGGAGCTGTTTTTT
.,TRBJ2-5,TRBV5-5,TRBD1,CASSRQGALPSQETQYF,TGTGCCAGCAGCCGACAGGGGGCCCTACCCTCCCAAGAGACCCAGTACTTC
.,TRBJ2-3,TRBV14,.,CASSQAFEAPTDTQYF,TGTGCCAGCAGCCAAGCTTTTGAGGCCCCCACAGATACGCAGTATTTT
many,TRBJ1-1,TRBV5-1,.,CASSWEPRAANTEAFF,TGCGCCAGCAGCTGGGAGCCCAGGGCGGCGAACACTGAAGCTTTCTTT
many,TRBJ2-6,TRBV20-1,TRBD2,CSAGSSGTSSGANVLTF,TGCAGTGCTGGTTCTAGCGGGACTTCCTCTGGGGCCAACGTCCTGACTTTC
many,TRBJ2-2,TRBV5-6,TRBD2,CASSLANGRALRGELFF,TGTGCCAGCAGCTTGGCTAACGGGAGGGCCTTACGCGGGGAGCTGTTTTTT
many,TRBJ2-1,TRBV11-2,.,CASSPTSKEQFF,TGTGCCAGTTCACCCACCTCCAAAGAGCAGTTCTTC
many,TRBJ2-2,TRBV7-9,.,CASSVGQSVTGELFF,TGTGCCAGCAGTGTTGGACAGTCCGTCACCGGGGAGCTGTTTTTT
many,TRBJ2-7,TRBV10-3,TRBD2,CAISESGTSGYEQYF,TGTGCCATCAGTGAGTCTGGGACTAGTGGTTACGAGCAGTACTTC
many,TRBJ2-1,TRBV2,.,CASRGPSADNEQFF,TGTGCCAGCAGAGGGCCCTCTGCAGACAATGAGCAGTTCTTC
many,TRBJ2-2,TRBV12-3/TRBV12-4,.,CASSLRGGSGELFF,TGTGCCAGCAGTTTAAGAGGGGGGTCCGGGGAGCTGTTTTTT